This T cell receptor (beta chain) was recorded in a study of identifying expanded T cells in peripheral blood. General study points: Technical replicates showed 0.9 to 1.5 changed clones; around two weeks roughly 18; four weeks 19.

Germline assignment: CDR1 SGHTA and CDR2 FQGTGA. Trimming shortened V by 0 bases and J by 4 bases, and 9 bases separated the two germline ends. This CDR3 is 14 amino acids long. A note on this clone: Its antigen remains unidentified.

The repertoire was sequenced with immunoSEQ multiplex PCR; TCRdb's copy has only in-frame clones and lacks some. Counted here are 100,000 or so clones, roughly 88% occurring once; the ten biggest clones make up approximately 6%. Sequencing was carried out using blood. The receptor was derived from a person aged 18-70 years in good health. The genes are TRBV7-3 and TRBJ1-1, with D maybe TRBD1 (5 bases). The CDR3 DNA is TGTGCCAGCAGCTTAACCTCGGGGGGCACTGAAGCTTTCTTT. Its protein is CASSLTSGGTEAFF.